The sequence of this T cell receptor (beta chain) was determined in a study of cytomegalovirus exposure and HLA in healthy donors. Findings of the study overall: It was likely that a cluster of highly shared sequence variants was a sequencing artifact.

A remark on this clone: What it binds is not known.

Primers included in the PCR were 60 Vbeta and 13 Jbeta primers. Data came from immunoSEQ multiplex PCR; TCRdb stores just in-frame clones and leaves some out. The table shows around 140,000 clones, with about 64% occurring only once. This receptor was taken from a woman aged 40 to 50 in good health and CMV-seronegative. The sample taken for sequencing was PBMCs.

In DNA form, the CDR3 reads TGTGCCAGCAGCCCGGGACAGGAGCAGTTCTATGGCTACACCTTC. It is translated as CASSPGQEQFYGYTF. The chain has TRBV5-4 and TRBJ1-2, with 8 bases identical to TRBD1. There are 15 residues in the CDR3. J was trimmed by 4 bases and V by 4 bases; bases with no gene match: 9. Germline V lookup: CDR1 SGHNT, CDR2 YYREEE (reference sequence).